Below are 20 T cell receptor beta chains sequenced from a single sample in a study of blood T cell repertoires in COVID-19. Here immunoSEQ multiplex PCR was the method, and the copy in TCRdb shows in-frame clones only, minus some. The sample holds a few hundred thousand clones, around nine tenths seen once. The sequencing sample was made of peripheral blood. These receptors came from a man between 35 and 55 years old who had recovered from COVID-19.

This chain links TRBV7-2 with TRBJ1-2; D uncertain. V dropped 1 base and J dropped 1 base, with 7 bases sitting between them. There are 14 residues in the CDR3. Per germline, CDR1 SGHTA and CDR2 FQGNSA. The CDR3 nucleotides are TGTGCCAGCAGCTTAGTGCGGTTTAACTATGGCTACACCTTC. Its translation is CASSLVRFNYGYTF.

The chain couples TRBV19 to TRBJ2-6; 8 bases map to TRBD1. CDR1 and CDR2 from the germline V gene are LNHDA and SQIVND (reference sequence). There are 16 residues in the CDR3. The V segment lost 5 bases and the J segment 2 bases; nucleotides outside the gene matches: 5. CDR3 coding DNA: TGTGCCAGTAGTTTCCGACAGGGGACTGGGGCCAACGTCCTGACTTTC. Protein sequence: CASSFRQGTGANVLTF.

The chain couples TRBV4-3 to TRBJ2-3; D gene unclear. Between the trimmed V and J ends, which lost 0 bases and 3 bases, there was a span of 10 bases. Germline V gives CDR1 LGHNA, CDR2 YSLEER. The CDR3 extends over 15 amino acids. The CDR3 protein is CASSQDRVDTDTQYF. CDR3 DNA sequence: TGCGCCAGCAGCCAAGATCGGGTCGATACAGATACGCAGTATTTT.

The chain is built from TRBV2 and TRBJ2-7, with 8 bases identical to TRBD2. The length of the CDR3 is 17 residues. The V segment lost 3 bases and the J segment 0 bases; nucleotides outside the gene matches: 10. Germline values: CDR1 SNHLY, CDR2 FYNNEI. The CDR3 loop is CASSDRLAGTSSYEQYF. The CDR3 DNA reads TGTGCCAGCAGTGATAGATTAGCGGGGACAAGCTCCTACGAGCAGTACTTC.

The genes are TRBV11-3 and TRBJ2-2; TRBD1 agrees at 11 bases. J was trimmed by 4 bases and V by 2 bases; bases with no gene match: 6. The CDR3 covers 17 residues. Germline CDR1 reads SGHNT; CDR2 reads YENEEA. As DNA, the CDR3 is TGTGCCAGCAGCTTATCATCTGGGACAGGGGGCACCGGGGAGCTGTTTTTT. It specifies CASSLSSGTGGTGELFF. The whole variable domain, remainder taken from reference TRBV11-3 and TRBJ2-2, is EAGVVQSPRYKIIEKKQPVAFWCNPISGHNTLYWYLQNLGQGPELLIRYENEEAVDDSQLPKDRFSAERLKGVDSTLKIQPAELGDSAVYLCASSLSSGTGGTGELFFGEGSRLTVL.

The chain combines TRBV11-1 with TRBJ2-2, with TRBD2 matching over 10 bases. This CDR3 has 15 amino acids. Germline trimming cut 5 bases from V and 4 bases from J; bases unmatched to any gene: 4. From germline, CDR1 is SGHAT and CDR2 FQDESV (reference sequence). CDR3 protein: CASSPGLAFTGELFF. For the CDR3, the DNA is TGTGCCAGCAGCCCGGGACTAGCGTTCACCGGGGAGCTGTTTTTT.

The chain couples TRBV6-2 or TRBV6-3 to TRBJ2-3; 9 bases are shared with TRBD1. Trimming cost V 2 bases and J 1 base; bases outside gene matches: 4. The germline V gene encodes CDR1 MNHEY and CDR2 SVGEGT. The CDR3 totals 16 residues. The CDR3 here is CASSYLGQGGTDTQYF. The CDR3 coding sequence is TGTGCCAGCAGTTACCTGGGACAGGGAGGCACAGATACGCAGTATTTT.

This sequence joins TRBV10-3 and TRBJ2-1, with 7 bases fitting TRBD1. Germline assignment: CDR1 ENHRY and CDR2 SYGVKD. J gave up 14 bases and V 4 bases, and 11 bases lay outside the gene matches. The CDR3 is made up of 13 amino acids. Here the CDR3 reads CAISGNRGKEEFF. Here the CDR3 DNA reads TGTGCCATCAGTGGGAACAGGGGAAAAGAAGAGTTCTTC.

This chain connects TRBV11-2 to TRBJ1-1, with TRBD1 matching over 9 bases. The CDR3 sequence is 17 residues long. CDR1 is SGHAT and CDR2 is FQNNGV in the germline V gene. J was trimmed by 6 bases and V by 5 bases; bases with no gene match: 16. The chain's CDR3 is CASSPGPGTGREAEAFF. The DNA of the CDR3 is TGTGCCAGCAGCCCTGGTCCCGGGACAGGGAGGGAGGCTGAAGCTTTCTTT.

This chain uses TRBV29-1 with TRBJ2-2, with 13 bases lining up with TRBD2. This CDR3 spans 14 amino acids. Trimming removed 7 bases from V and 3 bases from J; junction bases left unmatched: 2. Germline V gene lookup returns CDR1 SQVTM and CDR2 ANQGSEA. CDR3 region: CSAGLAGDTGELFF. The DNA of the CDR3 is TGCAGCGCCGGACTAGCGGGAGACACCGGGGAGCTGTTTTTT.

This chain links TRBV10-2 with TRBJ2-5; 11 bases agree with TRBD1. The CDR3 contains 13 residues. CDR1 and CDR2 from the germline V gene are WSHSY and SAAADI. V gave up 6 bases and J gave up 9 bases; unmatched junction bases: 6. CDR3 bases: TGCGCCAGCAGGCTAGGACAGGGGGCGGCCCAGTACTTC. Translating gives CASRLGQGAAQYF.

This chain joins TRBV5-1 and TRBJ2-7, with D maybe TRBD1 (6 bases). Looked up from germline, CDR1 is SGHRS and CDR2 is YFSETQ. CDR3 length equals 14 residues. The ends were cut back, 2 bases at V and 0 bases at J, with 9 bases in the middle. The CDR3 DNA follows: TGCGCCAGCAGCTTTAGACAGGACTCCTACGAGCAGTACTTC. This gives the protein CASSFRQDSYEQYF.

V gene TRBV3-1 (or the pseudogene TRBV3-2) combines with J gene TRBJ2-5; D gene unclear. Germline CDR1 and CDR2: LGHDT and YNNKEL (reference sequence). The CDR3 contains 17 residues. V lost 1 base and J 1 base, leaving 16 bases between the germline ends. This CDR3 is CASSQGLRNPSQETQYF. The CDR3 coding sequence is TGTGCCAGCAGCCAAGGCTTGCGTAATCCGTCCCAAGAGACCCAGTACTTC.

This chain uses TRBV7-2 with TRBJ2-1; D may be TRBD2 (5 bases). V dropped 1 base and J dropped 0 bases, with 10 bases sitting between them. This CDR3 has 16 residues. Germline lookup yields CDR1 SGHTA and CDR2 FQGNSA. The CDR3 reads CASSLVARSSYNEQFF. In DNA, the CDR3 is TGTGCCAGCAGCTTAGTAGCGCGGAGCTCCTACAATGAGCAGTTCTTC.

This sequence joins TRBV6-5 and TRBJ2-7; a possible D gene is TRBD1 (6 bases). The germline V gene encodes CDR1 MNHEY and CDR2 SVGAGI. The CDR3 length is 15 residues. V was clipped by 2 bases and J by 4 bases, with 15 bases between them. CDR3 loop: CASSYGVGAGYEQYF. The CDR3 bases are TGTGCCAGCAGTTACGGAGTGGGGGCCGGTTACGAGCAGTACTTC.

There are a few counts of this clone. The chain links TRBV6-2 or TRBV6-3 to TRBJ1-5; perhaps TRBD1 as D (5 bases). The germline gives CDR1 MNHEY, CDR2 SVGEGT. This CDR3 spans 14 amino acids. Trimming removed 6 bases from V and 0 bases from J, with 9 bases in between. CDR3 in DNA: TGTGCCAGCAGGCCTCAGGGTAGCAATCAGCCCCAGCATTTT. Its protein is CASRPQGSNQPQHF.

The chain couples TRBV5-1 to TRBJ2-5; the D gene is possibly TRBD1 (5 bases). The CDR3 has 11 residues. Germline values: CDR1 SGHRS, CDR2 YFSETQ. V shed 4 bases and J shed 5 bases, with 6 bases lying between them. The CDR3 loop is CASSAGETQYF. CDR3 sequence (DNA): TGCGCCAGCAGCGCAGGGGAGACCCAGTACTTC.

This chain links TRBV5-1 with TRBJ1-5; D might be TRBD1 (5 bases). Per germline, CDR1 SGHRS and CDR2 YFSETQ. V shed 0 bases and J shed 0 bases, with 10 bases lying between them. The CDR3 is made up of 16 amino acids. The CDR3 protein is CASSLDRQYSNQPQHF. CDR3 bases: TGCGCCAGCAGCTTGGACAGACAGTATAGCAATCAGCCCCAGCATTTT.

V gene TRBV6-5 combines with J gene TRBJ2-3; D remains unclear. CDR1 and CDR2 (germline): MNHEY, SVGAGI. The CDR3 is 15 amino acids. The V end was cut by 6 bases, the J end by 4 bases, with 17 bases between. CDR3 DNA sequence: TGTGCCAGCAGCCCCCGAGCTCTTGAGGCAGATACGCAGTATTTT. This gives the protein CASSPRALEADTQYF.

This clone was detected once. The chain uses TRBV4-1 and TRBJ2-7, with 7 bases that match TRBD2. This CDR3 comprises 13 residues. Germline V gene lookup returns CDR1 MGHRA and CDR2 YSYEKL. The junction had 1 base not matched to a gene; V was cut back by 3 bases and J by 2 bases. Here the CDR3 DNA reads TGCGCCAGCAGCCAGGGGACTACCTACGAGCAGTACTTC. Residues: CASSQGTTYEQYF.